This T cell receptor beta chain was identified during a study of blood T cell repertoires in COVID-19. Background on the study: Nucleic acid was either cDNA or gDNA, and it came from T cells, B-cell-depleted T cells, or PBMCs.

Seattle patients were enrolled while actively infected and followed longitudinally. Original analysis: Estimates of nucleated cell counts were drawn from the amplification of reference gene primers. TCRdb's table, derived via immunoSEQ multiplex PCR, lists solely in-frame clones and lacks some. V and J calls and clone size are as listed in that table; D and trimming were resolved from the DNA. The table has approximately 110,000 clones, roughly 92% seen once. V was clipped by 6 bases and J by 1 base, with 15 bases between them. Germline V gene lookup returns CDR1 LNHDA and CDR2 SQIVND (reference sequence). The CDR3 runs 16 residues.

This TCR was recovered from a man between 50 and 59 years old with COVID-19, enrolled during active disease. Sequencing was performed on peripheral blood. The gene calls are TRBV19 and TRBJ2-2; D is possibly TRBD2 (5 bases). The CDR3 region has the DNA TGTGCCAGTAGCCCTAAGGTCGGAGGGAACACCGGGGAGCTGTTTTTT. Amino acids: CASSPKVGGNTGELFF.